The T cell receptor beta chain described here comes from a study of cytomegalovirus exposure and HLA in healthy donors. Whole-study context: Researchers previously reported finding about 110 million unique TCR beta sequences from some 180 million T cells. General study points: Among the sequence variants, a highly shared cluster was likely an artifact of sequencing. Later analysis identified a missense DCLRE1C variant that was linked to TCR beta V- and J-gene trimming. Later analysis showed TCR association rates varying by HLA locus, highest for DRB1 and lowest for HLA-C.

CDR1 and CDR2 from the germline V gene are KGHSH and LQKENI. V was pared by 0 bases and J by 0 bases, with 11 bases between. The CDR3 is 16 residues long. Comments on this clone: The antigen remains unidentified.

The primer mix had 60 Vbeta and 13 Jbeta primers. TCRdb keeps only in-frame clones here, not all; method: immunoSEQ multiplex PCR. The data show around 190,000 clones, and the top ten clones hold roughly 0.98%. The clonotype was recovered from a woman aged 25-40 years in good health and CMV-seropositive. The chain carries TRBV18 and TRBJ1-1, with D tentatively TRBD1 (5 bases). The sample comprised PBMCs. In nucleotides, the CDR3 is TGTGCCAGCTCACCACCCCAGGGCCGCATGAACACTGAAGCTTTCTTT. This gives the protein CASSPPQGRMNTEAFF.